The 7 T cell receptor beta chains below come from one sample, sequenced in a study of shared clonotypes between healthy human individuals. As defined, naive CD8 cells were CD45RO-negative and positively selected for CCR7, with terminally differentiated effector memory CD45RA+ cells excluded. TCRdb's table, derived via immunoSEQ multiplex PCR, lists solely in-frame clones and lacks some. The table includes approximately 590,000 clones, nearly 97% detected once. The specimen sequenced was naive CD8+ T cells sorted from blood. These receptors were obtained from a woman aged 25-40 years in good health.

The chain recombines TRBV2 with TRBJ2-7, with 15 bases identical to TRBD2. CDR1 is SNHLY, CDR2 FYNNEI, per germline. J was trimmed by 1 base and V by 7 bases; bases with no gene match: 2. The CDR3 has 15 residues. CDR3 nucleotides: TGTGCCAGCATCGGACTAGCGGGAGGGTCCTACGAGCAGTACTTC. Its translation is CASIGLAGGSYEQYF.

Comment on this clone: Other DNA sequences in this sample translate to the same CDR3. The chain joins TRBV28 to TRBJ2-7, with D tentatively TRBD1 (5 bases). There are 13 residues in the CDR3. The V end lost 2 bases, the J end lost 0 bases, and 5 bases lay between the germline ends. Germline V lookup: CDR1 MDHEN, CDR2 SYDVKM. This CDR3 is CASSLRGSYEQYF. CDR3 DNA sequence: TGTGCCAGCAGTTTAAGGGGCTCCTACGAGCAGTACTTC.

The chain carries TRBV9 and TRBJ2-6; D is undetermined. Germline assignment: CDR1 SGDLS and CDR2 YYNGEE. This CDR3 has 13 amino acids. V lost 3 bases, J lost 0 bases, and 1 base lay in between. The CDR3 protein is CASSDSGANVLTF. DNA for the CDR3: TGTGCCAGCAGCGACTCTGGGGCCAACGTCCTGACTTTC.

This clone has just one count. The rearrangement links TRBV28 to TRBJ1-1; D unclear. The CDR3 consists of 18 residues. Trimming took off 1 base at V and 0 bases at J, with 18 bases between the two ends. Per germline, CDR1 MDHEN and CDR2 SYDVKM. CDR3 protein: CASSLFAGHNLVNTEAFF. The CDR3 DNA follows: TGTGCCAGCAGTTTATTCGCCGGCCACAACCTCGTGAACACTGAAGCTTTCTTT.

The rearrangement uses TRBV7-9 and TRBJ2-3; perhaps D is TRBD1 or TRBD2 (5 bases each). Per the germline V gene, CDR1 is SEHNR and CDR2 is FQNEAQ (reference sequence). The CDR3 is 15 residues long. The V end was cut by 5 bases, the J end by 3 bases, with 15 bases between. This chain's CDR3 is CASSDNGRETDTQYF. The DNA for the CDR3 is TGTGCCAGCAGCGATAATGGCAGGGAGACAGATACGCAGTATTTT.

The V call is TRBV10-3, the J call TRBJ2-3; 8 bases align to TRBD2. Germline CDR1 is ENHRY and CDR2 is SYGVKD. The CDR3 consists of 14 residues. V lost 8 bases to trimming and J lost 4 bases; unmatched junction nucleotides: 8. The CDR3 DNA is TGTGCCATCGGGCGAGCGGGAGATCCAGATACGCAGTATTTT. It translates to CAIGRAGDPDTQYF.

The chain couples TRBV27 to TRBJ2-1, with TRBD2 identical over 8 bases. This CDR3 spans 16 amino acids. V dropped 2 bases and J dropped 9; count of bases not matched to a gene: 12. CDR1 and CDR2 from the germline V gene are MNHEY and SMNVEV (reference sequence). The CDR3 loop reads CASSLSWGTSNREQFF. The CDR3 nucleotides read TGTGCCAGCAGTTTAAGCTGGGGGACTAGTAATCGTGAGCAGTTCTTC.